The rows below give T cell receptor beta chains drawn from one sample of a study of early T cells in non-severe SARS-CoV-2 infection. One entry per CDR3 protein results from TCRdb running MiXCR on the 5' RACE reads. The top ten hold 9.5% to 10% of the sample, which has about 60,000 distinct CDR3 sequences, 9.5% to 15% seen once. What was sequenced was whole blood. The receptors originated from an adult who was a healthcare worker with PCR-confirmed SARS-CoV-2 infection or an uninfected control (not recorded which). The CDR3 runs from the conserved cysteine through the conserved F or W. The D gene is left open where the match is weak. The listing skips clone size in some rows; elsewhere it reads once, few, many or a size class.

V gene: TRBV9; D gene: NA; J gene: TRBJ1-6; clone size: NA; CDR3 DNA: TGTGCCAGCAGCGTAGGGGACGGCTCACCCCTCCACTTT; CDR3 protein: CASSVGDGSPLHF
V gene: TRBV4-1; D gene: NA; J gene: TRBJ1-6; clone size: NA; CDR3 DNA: TGCGCCAGCAGCCAAGCGGCGGGAGGGGGCTATAATTCACCCCTCCACTTT; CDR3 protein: CASSQAAGGGYNSPLHF
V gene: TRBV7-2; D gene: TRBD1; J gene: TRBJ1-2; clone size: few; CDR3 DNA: TGTGCCAGCAGCCTTGGACAGGGCATTGACTATGGCTACACCTTC; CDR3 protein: CASSLGQGIDYGYTF
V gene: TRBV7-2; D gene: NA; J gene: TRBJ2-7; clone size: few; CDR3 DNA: TGTGCCAGCAGCTTAGATATGTACGAGCAGTACTTC; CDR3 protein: CASSLDMYEQYF
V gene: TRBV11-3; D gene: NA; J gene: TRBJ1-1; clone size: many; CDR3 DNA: TGTGCCAGCAGCCCACCTGGGGAGATTGAAGCTTTCTTT; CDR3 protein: CASSPPGEIEAFF
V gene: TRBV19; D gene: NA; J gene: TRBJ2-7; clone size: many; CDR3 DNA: TGTGCCAGTAGTAAAACTGGGGGGGGCGCCTACGAGCAGTACTTC; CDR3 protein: CASSKTGGGAYEQYF
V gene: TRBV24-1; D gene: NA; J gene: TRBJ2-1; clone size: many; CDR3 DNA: TGTGCCACCAGGAAAGGAGGGGGTTTAAATGAGCAGTTCTTC; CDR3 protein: CATRKGGGLNEQFF
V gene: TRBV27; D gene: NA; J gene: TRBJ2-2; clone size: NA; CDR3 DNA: TGTGCCAGCAGTAGTCAGGGATTCACCGGGGAGCTGTTTTTT; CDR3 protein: CASSSQGFTGELFF
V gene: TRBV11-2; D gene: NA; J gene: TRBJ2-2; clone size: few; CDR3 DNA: TGTGCCAGCAGCCCTACCGGGACACTGAACACCGGGGAGCTGTTTTTT; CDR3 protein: CASSPTGTLNTGELFF
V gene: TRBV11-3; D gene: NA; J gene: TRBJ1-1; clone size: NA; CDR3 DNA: TGTGCCAGCAGACAGGCTGGGCTCACTGAAGCTTTCTTT; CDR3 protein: CASRQAGLTEAFF
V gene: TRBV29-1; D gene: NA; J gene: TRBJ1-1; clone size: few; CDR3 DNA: TGCAGCGTTGGGGGCTTGGGGGTATACACTGAAGCTTTCTTT; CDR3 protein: CSVGGLGVYTEAFF
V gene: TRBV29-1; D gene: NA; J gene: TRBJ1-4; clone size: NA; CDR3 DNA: TGCAGCGTACTTGCGGGGCTGAAACTGTTTTTT; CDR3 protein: CSVLAGLKLFF
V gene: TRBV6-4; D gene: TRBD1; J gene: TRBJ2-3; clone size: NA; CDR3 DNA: TGTGCCAGCAGTGACTCACAGGGGGCCACAGATACGCAGTATTTT; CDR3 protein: CASSDSQGATDTQYF
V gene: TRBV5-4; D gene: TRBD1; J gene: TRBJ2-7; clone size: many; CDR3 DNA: TGTGCCAGCAGCTGGGACAGGTCCTACGAGCAGTACTTC; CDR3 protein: CASSWDRSYEQYF
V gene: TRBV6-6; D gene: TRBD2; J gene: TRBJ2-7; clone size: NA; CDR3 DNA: TGTGCCAGCAGTTACTCGATACCCCCCCGCATTTGGCGGGAGTCGTACGAGCAGTACTTC; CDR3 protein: CASSYSIPPRIWRESYEQYF
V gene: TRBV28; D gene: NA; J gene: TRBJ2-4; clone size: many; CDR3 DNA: TGTGCCAGCAGTGCCGGGACAGAAGGAGGGGGGAACATTCAGTACTTC; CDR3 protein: CASSAGTEGGGNIQYF
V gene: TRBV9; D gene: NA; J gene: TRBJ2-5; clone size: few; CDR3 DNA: TGTGCCAGCAGCTTAACGGGAACGGAGACCCAGTACTTC; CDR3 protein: CASSLTGTETQYF
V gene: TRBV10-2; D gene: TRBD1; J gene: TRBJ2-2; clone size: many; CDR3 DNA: TGCGCCAGCAGTGGGGGGACAGGGGTCCTAGGGGAGCTGTTTTTT; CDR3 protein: CASSGGTGVLGELFF
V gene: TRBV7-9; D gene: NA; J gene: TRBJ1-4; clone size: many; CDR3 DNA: TGTGCCAGCAGCAGACCGGACAGACTTAATGAAAAACTGTTTTTT; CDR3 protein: CASSRPDRLNEKLFF
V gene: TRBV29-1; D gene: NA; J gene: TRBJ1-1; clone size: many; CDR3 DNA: TGCAGCGTTGTGATTCGGCAGAACACTGAAGCTTTCTTT; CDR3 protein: CSVVIRQNTEAFF
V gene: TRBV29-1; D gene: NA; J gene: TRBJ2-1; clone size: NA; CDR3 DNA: TGCAGCGCCAGGGTTACCTACAATGAGCAGTTCTTC; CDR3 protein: CSARVTYNEQFF
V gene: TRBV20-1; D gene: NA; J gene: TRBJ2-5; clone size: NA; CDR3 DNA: TGCAGTGCCCCGGACAGCCAAGAGACCCAGTACTTC; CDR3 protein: CSAPDSQETQYF
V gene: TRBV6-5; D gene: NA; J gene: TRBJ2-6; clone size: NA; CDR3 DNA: TGTGCCAGCAGATACGGGCCTGGGGCCAACGTCCTGACTTTC; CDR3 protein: CASRYGPGANVLTF
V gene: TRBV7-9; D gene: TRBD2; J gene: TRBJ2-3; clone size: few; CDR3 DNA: TGTGCCAGCAGCGCGGGGACTAGCGGACTAGATACGCAGTATTTT; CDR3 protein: CASSAGTSGLDTQYF
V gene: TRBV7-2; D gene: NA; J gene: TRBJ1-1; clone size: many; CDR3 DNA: TGTGCCAGCAGCCTAGGCCGGACTGAAGCTTTCTTT; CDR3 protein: CASSLGRTEAFF
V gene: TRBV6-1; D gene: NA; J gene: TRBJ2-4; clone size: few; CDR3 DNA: TGTGCCAGCAGTGAAATACCGATGAACAGCAAAAACATTCAGTACTTC; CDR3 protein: CASSEIPMNSKNIQYF
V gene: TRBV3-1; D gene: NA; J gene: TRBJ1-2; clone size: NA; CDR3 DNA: TGTGCCAGCAGCCAAGAAAGTTCAGGGAGCTATGGCTACACCTTC; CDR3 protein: CASSQESSGSYGYTF
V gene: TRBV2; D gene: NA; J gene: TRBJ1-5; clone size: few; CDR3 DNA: TGTGCCAGCAGTGGGGTCAGGGCCCAAGGGGCGTATAGCAATCAGCCCCAGCATTTT; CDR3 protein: CASSGVRAQGAYSNQPQHF
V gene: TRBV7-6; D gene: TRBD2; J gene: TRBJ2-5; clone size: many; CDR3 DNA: TGTGCCAGCAGCACTCCGGGACTAGCGGCCCAAGAGACCCAGTACTTC; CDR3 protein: CASSTPGLAAQETQYF
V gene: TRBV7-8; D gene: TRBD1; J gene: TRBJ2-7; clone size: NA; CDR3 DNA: TGTGCCAGCAGCTACTACAGGGGGCTGATGTACGAGCAGTACTTC; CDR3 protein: CASSYYRGLMYEQYF
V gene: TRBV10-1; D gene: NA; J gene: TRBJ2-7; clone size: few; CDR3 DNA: TGCGCCAGCAGTGAGTCAGGGCGGGGTTGGGAGCAGTACTTC; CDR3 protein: CASSESGRGWEQYF